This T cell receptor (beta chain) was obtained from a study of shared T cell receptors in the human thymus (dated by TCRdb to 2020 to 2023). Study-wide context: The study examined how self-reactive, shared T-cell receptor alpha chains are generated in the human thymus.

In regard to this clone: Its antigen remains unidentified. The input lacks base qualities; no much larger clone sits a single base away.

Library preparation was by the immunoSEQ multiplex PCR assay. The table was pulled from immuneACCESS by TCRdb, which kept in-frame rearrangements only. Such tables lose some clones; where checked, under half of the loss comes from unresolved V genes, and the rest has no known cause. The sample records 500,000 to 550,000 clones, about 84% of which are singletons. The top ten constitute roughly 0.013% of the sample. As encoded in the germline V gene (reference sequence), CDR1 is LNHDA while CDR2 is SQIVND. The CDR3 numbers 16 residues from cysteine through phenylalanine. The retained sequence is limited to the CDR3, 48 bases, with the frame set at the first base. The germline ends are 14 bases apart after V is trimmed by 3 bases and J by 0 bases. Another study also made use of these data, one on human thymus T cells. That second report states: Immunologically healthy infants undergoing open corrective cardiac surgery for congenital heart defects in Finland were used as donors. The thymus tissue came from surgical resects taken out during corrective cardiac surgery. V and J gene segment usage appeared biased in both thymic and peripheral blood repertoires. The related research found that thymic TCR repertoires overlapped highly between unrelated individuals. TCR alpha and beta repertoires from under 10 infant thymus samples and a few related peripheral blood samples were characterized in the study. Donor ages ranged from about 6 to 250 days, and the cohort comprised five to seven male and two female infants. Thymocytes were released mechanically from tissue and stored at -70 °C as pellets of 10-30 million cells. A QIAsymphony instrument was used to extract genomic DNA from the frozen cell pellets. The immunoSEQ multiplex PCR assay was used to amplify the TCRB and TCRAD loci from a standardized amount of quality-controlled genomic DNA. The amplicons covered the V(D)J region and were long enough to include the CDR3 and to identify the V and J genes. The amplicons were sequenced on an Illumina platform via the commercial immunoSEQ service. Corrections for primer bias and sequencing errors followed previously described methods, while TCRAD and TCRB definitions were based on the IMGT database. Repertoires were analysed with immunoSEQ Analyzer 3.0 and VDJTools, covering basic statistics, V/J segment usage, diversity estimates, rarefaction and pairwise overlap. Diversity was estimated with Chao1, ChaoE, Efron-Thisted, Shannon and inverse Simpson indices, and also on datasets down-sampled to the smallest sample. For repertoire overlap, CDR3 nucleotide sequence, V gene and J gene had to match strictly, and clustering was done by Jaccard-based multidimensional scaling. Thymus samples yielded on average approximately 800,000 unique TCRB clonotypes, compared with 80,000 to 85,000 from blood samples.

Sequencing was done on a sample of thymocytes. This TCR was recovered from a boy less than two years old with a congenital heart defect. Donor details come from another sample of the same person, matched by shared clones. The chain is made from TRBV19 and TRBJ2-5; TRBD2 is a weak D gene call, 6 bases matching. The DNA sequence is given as TGTGCCAGTAGTATCGCCCTAGCGAAGTACCAAGAGACCCAGTACTTC. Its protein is CASSIALAKYQETQYF.